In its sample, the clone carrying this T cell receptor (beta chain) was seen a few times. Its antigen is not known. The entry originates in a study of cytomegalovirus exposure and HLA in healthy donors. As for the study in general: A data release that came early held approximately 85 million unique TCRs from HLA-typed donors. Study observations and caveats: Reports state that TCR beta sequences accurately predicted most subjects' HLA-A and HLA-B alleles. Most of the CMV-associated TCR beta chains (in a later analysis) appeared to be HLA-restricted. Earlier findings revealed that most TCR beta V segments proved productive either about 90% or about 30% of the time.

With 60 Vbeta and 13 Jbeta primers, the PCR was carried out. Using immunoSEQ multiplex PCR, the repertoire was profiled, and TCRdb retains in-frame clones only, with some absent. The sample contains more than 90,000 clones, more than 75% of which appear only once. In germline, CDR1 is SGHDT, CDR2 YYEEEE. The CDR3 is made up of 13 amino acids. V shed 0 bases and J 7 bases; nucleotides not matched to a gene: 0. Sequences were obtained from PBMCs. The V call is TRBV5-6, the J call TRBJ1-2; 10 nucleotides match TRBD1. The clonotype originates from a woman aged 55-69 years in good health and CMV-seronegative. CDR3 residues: CASSLGDRGGYTF. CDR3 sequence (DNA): TGTGCCAGCAGCTTGGGGGACAGGGGTGGCTACACCTTC.